Here is one T cell receptor (beta chain) with its context. Antigen specificity is unknown. The primer mix had 60 Vbeta and 13 Jbeta primers. Here immunoSEQ multiplex PCR was the method, and the copy in TCRdb shows in-frame clones only, minus some. The top ten hold 2% to 2.5% of the sample, which has roughly 120,000 clones, 70% to 80% seen once. The germline V gene encodes CDR1 LNHDA and CDR2 SQIVND (reference sequence). Between the trimmed V and J ends, which lost 1 base and 4 bases, there was a span of 10 bases. CDR3 length equals 14 residues. This sample is drawn from a study of cytomegalovirus exposure and HLA in healthy donors. Notes on the study in general: In vitro assays verified that a few CMV-associated chains recognized CMV antigens specifically.

Sample: PBMCs. This receptor was taken from a man aged 18 to 35 in good health and CMV-seronegative. V and J are TRBV19 and TRBJ1-2; no firm D call. CDR3 DNA sequence: TGTGCCAGTAGTATAGGCGGCCTTGCCTATGGCTACACCTTC. Protein sequence: CASSIGGLAYGYTF.